Reported below is one T cell receptor (beta chain). Its antigen is undetermined. The sample belongs to a study of graft-versus-host responses after intestinal transplantation. Study context: Among the recipients, transplants were multivisceral, liver-intestinal, or isolated intestinal. The study gave all recipients anti-thymocyte globulin induction, then tacrolimus and steroids for about 3 years.

Only in-frame clones appear in the TCRdb table, and some are missing; sequencing was by immunoSEQ multiplex PCR. The sample contains tens of thousands of clones, around 91% of which appear only once. Between the trimmed V and J ends, which lost 6 bases and 7 bases, there was a span of 14 bases. Germline-derived CDR1 and CDR2 are SGHKS and YYEKEE (reference sequence). The CDR3 is 12 amino acids. General study points: Allografts of patients with graft-donor T cell macrochimerism showed high graft-versus-host to host-versus-graft clone ratios. Some GvH clones appeared in ileal mucosa or blood before recipient bone marrow.

This material consisted of unstimulated CD8+ T cells sorted from spleen or lymph node cells, taken before intestinal transplant. The sequence was collected from a human donor who received an intestinal transplant. V is TRBV5-5 and J is TRBJ2-7, with D possibly matching TRBD2 (6 bases). CDR3 amino acids: CASTPFGGEQYF. The DNA of the CDR3 is TGTGCCAGCACCCCCTTTGGGGGGGAGCAGTACTTC.